Below are 20 T cell receptor beta chains sequenced from a single sample in a study of PD-L1 blockade in urothelial cancer. Only in-frame clones appear in the TCRdb table, and some are missing; sequencing was by immunoSEQ multiplex PCR. The top ten clones hold approximately 2.1% of a sample with under 95,000 clones, 84% of them seen once. Specified time point: pretreatment peripheral blood. The sample consisted of PBMCs, taken around atezolizumab (anti-PD-L1) treatment. These receptors all stem from a man aged 55 to 69 with urothelial cancer.

The CDR3 here is CASTIRDGRKNTGELFF. Here the CDR3 DNA reads TGTGCCAGCACCATCCGTGACGGGAGGAAGAACACCGGGGAGCTGTTTTTT. V gene TRBV7-9 combines with J gene TRBJ2-2; TRBD2 agrees at 7 bases. Germline CDR1 is SEHNR and CDR2 is FQNEAQ (reference sequence). The J segment lost 1 base and the V segment lost 7 bases, leaving 12 bases of the junction unmatched. This CDR3 is built from 17 residues.

The DNA of the CDR3 is TGCGCCAGCAGCTTGGCCGGACAGGGGGCTATTGGTGGCTACACCTTC. Protein product: CASSLAGQGAIGGYTF. The rearrangement joins TRBV5-1 to TRBJ1-2, with TRBD1 matching 11 bases. The ends lost 0 bases at V and 7 bases at J; junction bases unmatched: 8. The germline V gene has CDR1 SGHRS and CDR2 YFSETQ. The CDR3 runs to 16 residues.

This clone showed up just once. The CDR3: CASSPAGTAYNEQFF. The CDR3, as DNA: TGTGCCAGCAGCCCCGCCGGGACAGCTTACAATGAGCAGTTCTTC. The chain joins TRBV7-9 to TRBJ2-1; 7 nucleotides align to TRBD1. This CDR3 contains 15 residues. Germline CDR1 and CDR2: SEHNR and FQNEAQ (reference sequence). The trim removed 5 bases at V and 4 bases at J, leaving 8 bases unmatched.

This rearrangement joins TRBV27 to TRBJ1-2; 11 nucleotides line up with TRBD1. V dropped 6 bases and J dropped 4; count of bases not matched to a gene: 7. The CDR3 covers 15 residues. Germline assignment: CDR1 MNHEY and CDR2 SMNVEV (reference sequence). The CDR3 coding sequence is TGTGCCAGCAGCTCGGACAGGGGGCGAGGCTATGGCTACACCTTC. Amino acid sequence: CASSSDRGRGYGYTF.

This clone was recorded a few times. This chain uses TRBV7-3 with TRBJ2-3; 11 nucleotides line up with TRBD1. The trim removed 0 bases at V and 3 bases at J, leaving 2 bases unmatched. Germline V gene lookup returns CDR1 SGHTA and CDR2 FQGTGA. The length of the CDR3 is 16 residues. CDR3 residues: CASSLTRDRGTDTQYF. The CDR3 region has the DNA TGTGCCAGCAGCTTAACTAGGGACAGGGGGACAGATACGCAGTATTTT.

CDR3: CSTNKNTEAFF. CDR3 coding DNA: TGCAGTACCAACAAGAACACTGAAGCTTTCTTT. V usage is TRBV20-1 and J usage is TRBJ1-1; D is unresolved. Trimming pared 8 bases from V and 1 base from J, leaving 8 bases between. This CDR3 has 11 amino acids. Germline V lookup: CDR1 DFQATT, CDR2 SNEGSKA (reference sequence).

J is TRBJ2-3 and V is TRBV21-1; TRBD2, the D gene given by the table, was not confirmed from the DNA. TRBV21-1 is termed a pseudogene. The CDR3 consists of 17 residues. CDR3 bases: TGTGCCAGCAGCAACCTGTTTAGCGGGAGGGGCACAGATACGCAGTATTTT. Protein sequence: CASSNLFSGRGTDTQYF.

The V and J genes are TRBV4-3 and TRBJ2-7; D is perhaps TRBD2 (6 bases). Trimming shortened V by 0 bases and J by 6 bases, and 15 bases separated the two germline ends. This CDR3 is built from 15 residues. Germline values: CDR1 LGHNA, CDR2 YSLEER. Here the CDR3 DNA reads TGCGCCAGCAGCCAAGATACGGGACGGGGGAGCGAGCAGTACTTC. Translating it yields CASSQDTGRGSEQYF.

The V gene is TRBV6-6, the J gene TRBJ1-4; D is perhaps TRBD1 (5 bases). Germline V gene data show CDR1 as MNHNY and CDR2 as SVGAGI (reference sequence). The CDR3 is 16 residues long. V lost 5 bases and J 11 bases, leaving 24 bases between the germline ends. The CDR3 region has the DNA TGTGCCAGCAGTGTCCTACGAGCCGGCAGCGGGGGGAAACTGTTTTTT. Translating it yields CASSVLRAGSGGKLFF.

This clone has a handful of counts. The rearrangement links TRBV9 to TRBJ2-1; the match to TRBD2 covers 12 bases. Germline lookup yields CDR1 SGDLS and CDR2 YYNGEE. The CDR3 loop spans 15 amino acids. With 0 bases clipped from V and 10 bases from J, the junction kept 5 bases outside the gene matches. CDR3 region: CASSVETSGSEEQFF. The CDR3 coding sequence is TGTGCCAGCAGCGTAGAGACTAGCGGGAGTGAAGAGCAGTTCTTC.

The chain employs TRBV2 and TRBJ2-3; TRBD2 agrees at 11 bases. Germline-derived CDR1 and CDR2 are SNHLY and FYNNEI. The V and J ends lost 4 bases and 4 bases, in that order; junction bases with no gene match: 7. The CDR3 runs to 16 residues. In DNA, the CDR3 is TGTGCCAGCAGTGCGCACCCACTAGCGGGAGCAGATACGCAGTATTTT. The encoded protein is CASSAHPLAGADTQYF.

As for this clone: The germline gene is not matched at one end of the junction; a read error may be the cause. The rearrangement uses TRBV7-2 and TRBJ2-2, with 11 bases aligning to TRBD2. Germline V gives CDR1 SGHTA, CDR2 FQGNSA. This CDR3 is built from 18 residues. The CDR3 coding sequence is TGTGCCAGCAGATTAGCCTCGGGGACTAGCGGAGGTACAGGGGAGCTGTTTTTT. Translation gives CASRLASGTSGGTGELFF.

The gene calls are TRBV4-3 and TRBJ2-7, with 8 bases fitting TRBD2. The CDR3 length is 16 residues. Trimming cost V 0 bases and J 2 bases; bases outside gene matches: 6. From germline, CDR1 is LGHNA and CDR2 YSLEER. In DNA form, the CDR3 reads TGCGCCAGCAGCCAAGATGCTAGCGGGCTGACCTACGAGCAGTACTTC. This translates into CASSQDASGLTYEQYF.

The chain combines TRBV6-5 with TRBJ2-1, with D possibly being TRBD1 (5 bases). This CDR3 is 12 amino acids long. The germline V and J ends were trimmed by 6 bases and 2 bases, with 5 bases remaining between them. Per germline, CDR1 MNHEY and CDR2 SVGAGI. The CDR3 DNA sequence: TGTGCCAGCAGAGGGGCCTACAATGAGCAGTTCTTC. The encoded protein is CASRGAYNEQFF.

This chain uses TRBV7-2 with TRBJ1-5; 8 bases map to TRBD1. CDR1 and CDR2 (germline): SGHTA, FQGNSA. The CDR3 is 15 residues long. V lost 1 base to trimming and J lost 5 bases; unmatched junction nucleotides: 4. The CDR3 is CASSLEHRGDQPQHF. CDR3 DNA: TGTGCCAGCAGCTTAGAGCACAGGGGGGATCAGCCCCAGCATTTT.

This chain links TRBV6-5 with TRBJ2-6; no clear D gene. The germline V gene encodes CDR1 MNHEY and CDR2 SVGAGI. This CDR3 is built from 15 residues. Trimming cost V 7 bases and J 0 bases, with 10 bases left between them. CDR3 sequence: CASTQSGSGANVLTF. The CDR3 DNA follows: TGTGCCAGCACCCAGTCGGGCTCTGGGGCCAACGTCCTGACTTTC.

This chain joins TRBV7-9 and TRBJ2-5, with 9 bases lining up with TRBD2. The trim removed 1 base at V and 5 bases at J, leaving 5 bases unmatched. Germline V CDR1 and CDR2: SEHNR, FQNEAQ (reference sequence). CDR3 length: 15 residues. The CDR3 DNA reads TGTGCCAGCAGCTTAGGTAGCGGGGGCTGGGAGACCCAGTACTTC. It translates to CASSLGSGGWETQYF.

The chain joins TRBV19 to TRBJ1-2, with D hard to call. Germline V lookup: CDR1 LNHDA, CDR2 SQIVND (reference sequence). This CDR3 has 12 residues. V shed 10 bases and J shed 3 bases, with 12 bases lying between them. The CDR3 here is CATRLSDYGYTF. CDR3 DNA sequence: TGTGCCACGAGGTTAAGTGACTATGGCTACACCTTC.

The CDR3 region has the DNA TGTGCCAGCAGTCCGACAGACAATCAGCCCCAGCATTTT. Translation gives CASSPTDNQPQHF. V usage is TRBV6-1 and J usage is TRBJ1-5, with TRBD1 as a possible D gene (5 bases). This CDR3 spans 13 amino acids. The V end was cut by 5 bases, the J end by 3 bases, with 8 bases between. Germline V gene sequence: CDR1 MNHNS, CDR2 SASEGT.

The rearrangement links TRBV7-6 to TRBJ2-1, with 12 bases that match TRBD2. There are 20 residues in the CDR3. V shed 5 bases, J shed 2 bases, and the junction held 16 bases outside the gene matches. The germline CDR1 and CDR2 sequences are SGHVS and FNYEAQ. The CDR3 region is CASSPFVSTSGSFTYNEQFF. The CDR3 nucleotides are TGTGCCAGCAGCCCGTTTGTCTCGACTAGCGGGAGTTTTACCTACAATGAGCAGTTCTTC. Variable domain in full (rest from reference TRBV7-6 and TRBJ2-1): GAGVSQSPRYKVTKRGQDVALRCDPISGHVSLYWYRQALGQGPEFLTYFNYEAQQDKSGLPNDRFSAERPEGSISTLTIQRTEQRDSAMYRCASSPFVSTSGSFTYNEQFFGPGTRLTVL.